This T cell receptor (beta chain) was identified in a study of response to subunit inactivated influenza vaccine. Study-wide findings and caveats: The authors suggested that every seasonal influenza vaccination recruits few new T cells.

Germline trimming cut 7 bases from V and 1 base from J; bases unmatched to any gene: 9. The CDR3 consists of 17 residues. Germline-derived CDR1 and CDR2 are MNHNS and SASEGT. TCRdb fed the RT-PCR reads into MiXCR, producing one record per CDR3 protein. In the table there are 530,000 or so distinct CDR3 sequences, 13% to 15% of which are singletons. This clonotype was seen a few times. Its antigen is as yet unknown. The sequenced sample was PBMCs from blood, obtained roughly 12 days after vaccination. The rearrangement links TRBV6-1 to TRBJ2-3; 12 bases fit TRBD2. The sequence came from a man aged 45 to 65 who received an inactivated influenza vaccine. CDR3 amino acids: CASTLPSGGAGTDTQYF. The CDR3 DNA is TGTGCCAGCACTCTACCTAGCGGGGGGGCTGGCACAGATACGCAGTATTTT.